This is a list of T cell receptor beta chains from one sample in a study of human T cells and chemical hapten exposure. TCRdb reprocessed the 5' RACE reads via MiXCR and lists one record per CDR3 protein. The data contain tens of thousands of distinct CDR3 sequences, around a sixth of them singletons. The receptors originated from a female donor in good health. CDR3s include the opening cysteine and the closing phenylalanine or tryptophan. D genes are given only for firm matches. Rows give clone size only sometimes, using once, few, many, or a class for an expanded clone.

-	TRBV30	TRBJ1-6	few	CAWGAGMNSPLHF	TGTGCCTGGGGAGCAGGGATGAATTCACCCCTCCACTTT
TRBD1	TRBV6-5	TRBJ1-1	few	CASSTGGTTEAFF	TGTGCCAGCAGCACAGGGGGTACCACTGAAGCTTTCTTT
TRBD1	TRBV10-3	TRBJ2-3	-	CATGGQGTDTQYF	TGTGCCACGGGCGGACAGGGCACAGATACGCAGTATTTT
-	TRBV2	TRBJ1-1	few	CASSNIWGLDTEAFF	TGTGCCAGCAGTAATATATGGGGTCTTGACACTGAAGCTTTCTTT
TRBD1	TRBV29-1	TRBJ2-1	few	CSVARQGAYNEQFF	TGCAGCGTTGCGCGACAGGGGGCTTACAATGAGCAGTTCTTC
-	TRBV5-5	TRBJ1-3	-	CASSLEVSGNTIYF	TGTGCCAGCAGCTTAGAGGTCTCTGGAAACACCATATATTTT
-	TRBV20-1	TRBJ2-1	many	CSARDYGETTHHEQFF	TGCAGTGCTAGAGATTACGGCGAGACCACTCATCATGAGCAGTTCTTC
TRBD2	TRBV29-1	TRBJ2-3	many	CSVRGLPVASTDTQYF	TGCAGCGTCCGGGGACTACCGGTGGCTAGCACAGATACGCAGTATTTT
-	TRBV11-2	TRBJ2-1	-	CASSRYQGTYNEQFF	TGTGCCAGCAGCCGTTATCAGGGGACATACAATGAGCAGTTCTTC
-	TRBV7-2	TRBJ2-1	-	CASGDSVSYNEQFF	TGTGCCAGTGGTGATAGCGTTTCCTACAATGAGCAGTTCTTC
-	TRBV10-3	TRBJ1-5	-	CATSTGDRSNQPQHF	TGTGCCACCTCAACAGGAGATAGAAGCAATCAGCCCCAGCATTTT
TRBD1	TRBV11-2	TRBJ1-6	few	CASSSLRRGTGGNSPLHF	TGTGCCAGCAGCTCCCTCAGGAGGGGGACAGGGGGTAATTCACCCCTCCACTTT
-	TRBV6-6	TRBJ2-7	few	CASSYDAGPFFEQYF	TGTGCCAGCAGTTACGATGCGGGCCCGTTTTTCGAGCAGTACTTC
-	TRBV7-9	TRBJ1-3	few	CASSRAMGNTIYF	TGTGCCAGCAGCCGCGCCATGGGAAACACCATATATTTT
TRBD1	TRBV6-5	TRBJ2-5	-	CASSRWTGVQETQYF	TGTGCCAGCAGCCGCTGGACAGGGGTACAAGAGACCCAGTACTTC
TRBD1	TRBV30	TRBJ1-2	-	CAWSWTGGKANYGYTF	TGTGCCTGGTCGTGGACAGGGGGGAAAGCTAACTATGGCTACACCTTC
-	TRBV23-1	TRBJ1-5	-	CASSQGFGTENQPQHF	TGCGCCAGCAGTCAAGGTTTCGGGACGGAGAATCAGCCCCAGCATTTT
-	TRBV30	TRBJ1-6	few	CAWSVGGAQNSPLHF	TGTGCCTGGAGTGTAGGGGGGGCGCAGAATTCACCCCTCCACTTT
-	TRBV28	TRBJ1-5	-	CASNYRDQPQHF	TGTGCCAGCAACTACAGGGATCAGCCCCAGCATTTT
-	TRBV7-9	TRBJ1-5	-	CASSLAGEYQPQHF	TGTGCCAGCAGCTTAGCTGGGGAGTATCAGCCCCAGCATTTT
-	TRBV7-6	TRBJ1-2	-	CASSAVGGAHYGYTF	TGTGCCAGCAGCGCCGTTGGTGGCGCCCACTATGGCTACACCTTC
-	TRBV10-3	TRBJ2-7	-	CAISSGAGKSYEQYF	TGTGCCATCAGTTCTGGGGCAGGGAAGTCCTACGAGCAGTACTTC
TRBD2	TRBV6-2/TRBV6-3	TRBJ2-7	many	CASSYSTSGGYEQYF	TGTGCCAGCAGTTACTCGACTAGCGGGGGCTACGAGCAGTACTTC
TRBD1	TRBV12-3/TRBV12-4	TRBJ1-4	few	CASSFGMDRVEKLFF	TGTGCCAGCAGTTTCGGTATGGACAGGGTGGAAAAACTGTTTTTT
TRBD2	TRBV14	TRBJ2-1	-	CASSQEGTRHDEQFF	TGTGCCAGCAGCCAAGAAGGGACTAGGCATGATGAGCAGTTCTTC
-	TRBV10-2	TRBJ1-2	few	CASSESKTDYYGYTF	TGCGCCAGCAGTGAGTCGAAGACAGACTATTATGGCTACACCTTC
-	TRBV5-1	TRBJ2-2	-	CASSLVGEDTGELFF	TGCGCCAGCAGCTTGGTTGGAGAGGACACCGGGGAGCTGTTTTTT
-	TRBV4-1	TRBJ2-3	few	CASSQGWSGPGTDTQYF	TGCGCCAGCAGCCAAGGGTGGTCGGGACCCGGCACAGATACGCAGTATTTT
-	TRBV10-3	TRBJ1-4	few	CAIREKLFF	TGTGCCATCAGGGAAAAACTGTTTTTT
-	TRBV18	TRBJ2-7	-	CASSIGGDYEQYF	TGTGCCAGCTCAATCGGGGGCGATTACGAGCAGTACTTC
-	TRBV28	TRBJ1-2	few	CASSLGFGDSSFYGYTF	TGTGCCAGCAGTTTGGGGTTTGGCGACTCAAGCTTCTATGGCTACACCTTC
-	TRBV19	TRBJ2-3	few	CASSRAGPTDTQYF	TGTGCCAGTAGCCGGGCAGGGCCCACAGATACGCAGTATTTT
TRBD1	TRBV6-5	TRBJ2-7	-	CASSRTGGVSSYEQYF	TGTGCCAGCAGCCGGACAGGTGGGGTTAGCTCCTACGAGCAGTACTTC
-	TRBV20-1	TRBJ2-4	few	CSARSGSPKNIQYF	TGCAGTGCTAGATCAGGTTCGCCCAAAAACATTCAGTACTTC
-	TRBV5-4	TRBJ2-1	-	CASSPEFF	TGTGCCAGCAGCCCCGAGTTCTTC
-	TRBV27	TRBJ1-1	-	CASSLVQGKTEAFF	TGTGCCAGCAGTTTAGTGCAGGGGAAGACTGAAGCTTTCTTT
TRBD2	TRBV6-6	TRBJ2-3	many	CASSYSMGLAGGGTDTQYF	TGTGCCAGCAGTTACTCGATGGGTCTAGCGGGGGGCGGCACAGATACGCAGTATTTT
-	TRBV6-5	TRBJ2-1	many	CASTGVYNEQFF	TGTGCCAGCACCGGGGTCTACAATGAGCAGTTCTTC
-	TRBV12-3/TRBV12-4	TRBJ2-3	-	CASSFFYPSATDTQYF	TGTGCCAGCAGTTTTTTTTATCCTTCGGCCACAGATACGCAGTATTTT
-	TRBV7-8	TRBJ1-3	-	CASSWGSGQGYSGNTIYF	TGTGCCAGCAGCTGGGGGTCCGGACAAGGCTACTCTGGAAACACCATATATTTT
-	TRBV27	TRBJ1-1	-	CASRYEGGTEAFF	TGTGCCAGCAGGTACGAGGGAGGTACTGAAGCTTTCTTT
-	TRBV7-7	TRBJ2-3	-	CASSQDYATDTQYF	TGTGCCAGCAGCCAGGACTACGCCACAGATACGCAGTATTTT
-	TRBV15	TRBJ1-2	-	CATSREGYGYTF	TGTGCCACCAGCAGAGAGGGCTATGGCTACACCTTC
TRBD1	TRBV3-1	TRBJ1-1	-	CASSQDGTGGFEAFF	TGTGCCAGCAGCCAAGATGGGACAGGAGGGTTTGAAGCTTTCTTT
-	TRBV4-3	TRBJ1-2	few	CASSQDDGAPFYGYTF	TGCGCCAGCAGCCAAGACGACGGGGCTCCTTTCTATGGCTACACCTTC